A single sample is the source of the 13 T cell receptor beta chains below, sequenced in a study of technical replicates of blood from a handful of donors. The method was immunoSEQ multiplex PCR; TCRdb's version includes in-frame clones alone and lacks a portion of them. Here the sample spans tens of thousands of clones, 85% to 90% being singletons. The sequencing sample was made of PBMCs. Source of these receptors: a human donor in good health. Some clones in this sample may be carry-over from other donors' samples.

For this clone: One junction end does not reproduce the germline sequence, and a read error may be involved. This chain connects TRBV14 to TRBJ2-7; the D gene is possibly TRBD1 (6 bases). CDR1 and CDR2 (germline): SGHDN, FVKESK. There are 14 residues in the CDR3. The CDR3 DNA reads TGTGCCAGCACCAAAGGGGGTTCCTCCCACGAGCAGTACTTC. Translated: CASTKGGSSHEQYF.

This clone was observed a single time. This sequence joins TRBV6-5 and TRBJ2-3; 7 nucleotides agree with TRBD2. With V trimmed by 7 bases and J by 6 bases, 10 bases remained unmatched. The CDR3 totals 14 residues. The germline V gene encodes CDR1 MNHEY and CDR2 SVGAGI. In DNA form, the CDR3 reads TGTGCCAGCACTAGGGGACTATCGCACGATACGCAGTATTTT. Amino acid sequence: CASTRGLSHDTQYF.

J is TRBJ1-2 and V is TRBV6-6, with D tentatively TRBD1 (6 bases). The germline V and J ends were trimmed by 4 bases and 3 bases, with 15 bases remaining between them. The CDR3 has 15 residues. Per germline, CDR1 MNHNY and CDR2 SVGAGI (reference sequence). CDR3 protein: CASSSNREFYYGYTF. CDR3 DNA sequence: TGTGCCAGCAGTTCCAACAGGGAGTTTTACTATGGCTACACCTTC.

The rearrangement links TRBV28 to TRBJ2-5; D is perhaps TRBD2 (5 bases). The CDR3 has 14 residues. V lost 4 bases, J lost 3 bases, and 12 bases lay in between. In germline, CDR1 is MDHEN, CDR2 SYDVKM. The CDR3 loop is CASSSPGGEETQYF. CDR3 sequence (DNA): TGTGCCAGCAGTTCGCCCGGAGGCGAAGAGACCCAGTACTTC. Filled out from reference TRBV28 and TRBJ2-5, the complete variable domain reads DVKVTQSSRYLVKRTGEKVFLECVQDMDHENMFWYRQDPGLGLRLIYFSYDVKMKEKGDIPEGYSVSREKKERFSLILESASTNQTSMYLCASSSPGGEETQYFGPGTRLLVL.

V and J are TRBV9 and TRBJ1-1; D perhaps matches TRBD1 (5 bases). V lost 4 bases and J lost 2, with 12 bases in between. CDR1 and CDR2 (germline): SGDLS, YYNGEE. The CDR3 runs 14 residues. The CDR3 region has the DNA TGTGCCAGCAGCTTAACGGGGGGAAACACTGAAGCTTTCTTT. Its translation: CASSLTGGNTEAFF.

Written as DNA, the CDR3 is TGTGCCAGCAGCTTTCTAGCGGAGAACCAAGAGACCCAGTACTTC. Translation: CASSFLAENQETQYF. The V call is TRBV5-6, the J call TRBJ2-5, with 7 bases fitting TRBD2. The CDR3 is 15 residues long. CDR1 and CDR2 (germline): SGHDT, YYEEEE. Trimming at V came to 2 bases and at J to 0 bases, leaving 4 bases not matched to a gene.

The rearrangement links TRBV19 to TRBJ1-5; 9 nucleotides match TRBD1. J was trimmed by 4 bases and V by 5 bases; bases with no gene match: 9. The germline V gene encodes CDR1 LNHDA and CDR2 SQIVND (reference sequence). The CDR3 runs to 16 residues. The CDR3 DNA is TGTGCCAGTAGTCCTCGGGACAGGGTGGAAAATCAGCCCCAGCATTTT. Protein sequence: CASSPRDRVENQPQHF.

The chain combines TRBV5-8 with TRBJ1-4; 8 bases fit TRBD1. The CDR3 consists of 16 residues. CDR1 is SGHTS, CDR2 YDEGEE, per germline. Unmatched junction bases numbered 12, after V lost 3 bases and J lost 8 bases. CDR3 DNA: TGTGCCAGCAGCTCGGGAGCCGGACAGGGTGGAGAAAAACTGTTTTTT. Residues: CASSSGAGQGGEKLFF.

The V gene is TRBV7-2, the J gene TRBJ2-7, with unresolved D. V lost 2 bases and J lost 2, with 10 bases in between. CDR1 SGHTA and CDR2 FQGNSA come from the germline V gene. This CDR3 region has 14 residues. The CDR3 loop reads CASSLPQATYEQYF. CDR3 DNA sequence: TGTGCCAGCAGCTTACCCCAGGCAACCTACGAGCAGTACTTC. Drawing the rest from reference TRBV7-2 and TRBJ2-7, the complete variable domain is GAGVSQSPSNKVTEKGKDVELRCDPISGHTALYWYRQSLGQGLEFLIYFQGNSAPDKSGLPSDRFSAERTGGSVSTLTIQRTQQEDSAVYLCASSLPQATYEQYFGPGTRLTVT.

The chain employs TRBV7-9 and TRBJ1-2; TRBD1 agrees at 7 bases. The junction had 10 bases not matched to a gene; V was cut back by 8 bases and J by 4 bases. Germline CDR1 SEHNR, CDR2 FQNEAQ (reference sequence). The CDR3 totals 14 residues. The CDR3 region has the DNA TGTGCCAGCGGGGGCGACAGGGTATTCTATGGCTACACCTTC. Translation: CASGGDRVFYGYTF.

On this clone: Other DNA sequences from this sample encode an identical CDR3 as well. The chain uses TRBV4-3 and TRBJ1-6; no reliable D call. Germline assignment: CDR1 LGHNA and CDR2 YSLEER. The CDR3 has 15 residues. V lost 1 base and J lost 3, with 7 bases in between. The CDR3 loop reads CASSQGPGYNSPLHF. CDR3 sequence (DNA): TGCGCCAGCAGCCAAGGTCCAGGCTATAATTCACCCCTCCACTTT.

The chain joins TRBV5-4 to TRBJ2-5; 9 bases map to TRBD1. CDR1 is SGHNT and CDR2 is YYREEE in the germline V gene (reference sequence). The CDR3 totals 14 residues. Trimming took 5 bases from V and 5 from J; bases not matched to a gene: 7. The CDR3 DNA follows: TGTGCCAGCAGACCCTGGGACAGGGTGGAGACCCAGTACTTC. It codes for CASRPWDRVETQYF.

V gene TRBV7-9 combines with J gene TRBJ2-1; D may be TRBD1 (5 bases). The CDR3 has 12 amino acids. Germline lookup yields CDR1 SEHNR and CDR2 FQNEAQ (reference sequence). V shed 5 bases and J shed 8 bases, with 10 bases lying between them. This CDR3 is CASSKSRDEQFF. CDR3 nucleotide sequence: TGTGCCAGCAGCAAAAGCAGGGATGAGCAGTTCTTC. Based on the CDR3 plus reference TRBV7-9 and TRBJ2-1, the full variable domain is DTGVSQNPRHKITKRGQNVTFRCDPISEHNRLYWYRQTLGQGPEFLTYFQNEAQLEKSRLLSDRFSAERPKGSFSTLEIQRTEQGDSAMYLCASSKSRDEQFFGPGTRLTVL.